Listed here are 29 T cell receptor beta chains from one sample, sequenced in a study of identical twins. TCRdb ran MiXCR on the 5' RACE reads and lists one entry per CDR3 protein. Here the sample spans 1.5 million to 2 million distinct CDR3 sequences, 32% being singletons. Source material: cord blood. Receptors originate from a newborn girl in good health.

There are a few counts of this clonotype. The chain employs TRBV5-1 and TRBJ2-1; D perhaps matches TRBD2 (5 bases). This CDR3 has 15 residues. V was clipped by 0 bases and J by 8 bases, with 15 bases between them. CDR1 and CDR2 (germline): SGHRS, YFSETQ. The CDR3 DNA reads TGCGCCAGCAGCTTGGGGGAACTAGTACGAGATGAGCAGTTCTTC. Translated, it gives CASSLGELVRDEQFF. Complete variable domain (other parts from reference TRBV5-1 and TRBJ2-1): KAGVTQTPRYLIKTRGQQVTLSCSPISGHRSVSWYQQTPGQGLQFLFEYFSETQRNKGNFPGRFSGRQFSNSRSEMNVSTLELGDSALYLCASSLGELVRDEQFFGPGTRLTVL.

This clonotype has only a few counts. V is TRBV12-3 or TRBV12-4 and J is TRBJ2-3, with D perhaps matching TRBD2 (5 bases). Trimming cost V 3 bases and J 8 bases, with 15 bases left between them. The CDR3 runs to 14 residues. DNA for the CDR3: TGTGCCAGCAGTTTTCTCGAGGGTCCGGTTACGCAGTATTTT. Translation gives CASSFLEGPVTQYF.

This rearrangement joins TRBV27 to TRBJ2-7, with 9 bases identical to TRBD2. J was trimmed by 7 bases and V by 3 bases; bases with no gene match: 16. The CDR3 spans 17 residues. CDR1 is MNHEY, CDR2 SMNVEV, per germline (reference sequence). The CDR3 DNA reads as TGTGCCAGCAGTTTTGCGTTTATGGGACTAGCCCACAATGAGCAGTACTTC. Translation gives CASSFAFMGLAHNEQYF.

This clonotype was picked up a small number of times. The V call is TRBV5-1, the J call TRBJ2-2; D gene uncertain. This CDR3 comprises 15 residues. V was clipped by 1 base and J by 1 base, with 8 bases between them. Germline V CDR1 and CDR2: SGHRS, YFSETQ. Written as DNA, the CDR3 is TGCGCCAGCAGCTTGATTACCGGGAACACCGGGGAGCTGTTTTTT. This gives the protein CASSLITGNTGELFF.

The V call is TRBV28, the J call TRBJ2-1, with TRBD2 matching over 9 bases. This CDR3 has 15 residues. V shed 3 bases, J shed 2 bases, and the junction held 2 bases outside the gene matches. CDR1 and CDR2 (germline): MDHEN, SYDVKM. The DNA for the CDR3 is TGTGCCAGCAGTTTCAGACTAGCGGCCTACAATGAGCAGTTCTTC. Translating gives CASSFRLAAYNEQFF.

This clonotype showed up just a few times. V gene TRBV2 combines with J gene TRBJ2-1; D is unclear. Between the trimmed V and J ends, which lost 8 bases and 7 bases, there was a span of 9 bases. CDR1 is SNHLY, CDR2 FYNNEI, per germline. The CDR3 spans 11 residues. CDR3 DNA: TGTGCCAGCCCCTTGCGAAATGAGCAGTTCTTC. Amino acid sequence: CASPLRNEQFF.

The table lists this clonotype with a few counts. J is TRBJ2-3 and V is TRBV20-1; no clear D. Germline CDR1 is DFQATT and CDR2 is SNEGSKA (reference sequence). Trimming pared 4 bases from V and 0 bases from J, leaving 14 bases between. The CDR3 spans 15 residues. CDR3 sequence (DNA): TGCAGTGCTACGAATCGGTGGGCAAGCACAGATACGCAGTATTTT. It encodes CSATNRWASTDTQYF.

The chain links TRBV2 to TRBJ2-7; D tentatively reads TRBD1 or TRBD2 (5 bases each). Trimming cost V 3 bases and J 3 bases, with 9 bases left between them. Germline V gives CDR1 SNHLY, CDR2 FYNNEI. The CDR3 runs 13 residues. CDR3 in DNA: TGTGCCAGCAGTGATTATGGGGGCTACGAGCAGTACTTC. It codes for CASSDYGGYEQYF. Using reference TRBV2 and TRBJ2-7 for the parts outside the CDR3, the full variable domain is EPEVTQTPSHQVTQMGQEVILRCVPISNHLYFYWYRQILGQKVEFLVSFYNNEISEKSEIFDDQFSVERPDGSNFTLKIRSTKLEDSAMYFCASSDYGGYEQYFGPGTRLTVT.

The rearrangement joins TRBV2 to TRBJ2-1; D possibly corresponds to TRBD1 (5 bases). The CDR3 loop spans 14 amino acids. Between the trimmed V and J ends, which lost 1 base and 10 bases, there was a span of 14 bases. CDR1 and CDR2 (germline): SNHLY, FYNNEI. The CDR3 region is CASSEGTRSYEQFF. The CDR3 nucleotides are TGTGCCAGCAGTGAAGGGACACGCTCCTACGAGCAGTTCTTC.

The chain has TRBV4-2 and TRBJ2-1; 11 positions match TRBD2. The CDR3 has 15 amino acids. Germline lookup yields CDR1 LGHNA and CDR2 YNFKEQ. The J segment lost 7 bases and the V segment lost 5 bases, leaving 7 bases of the junction unmatched. DNA for the CDR3: TGTGCCAGCAGCATGACTAGCGGGATTACAAATGAGCAGTTCTTC. Residues: CASSMTSGITNEQFF.

The rearrangement joins TRBV4-1 to TRBJ2-3; D is perhaps TRBD2 (6 bases). CDR1 and CDR2 (germline): MGHRA, YSYEKL. The V and J ends lost 2 bases and 9 bases respectively, with 12 bases between them. CDR3 length: 13 residues. The chain's CDR3 is CASSQTTRGTQYF. The CDR3 DNA reads TGCGCCAGCAGCCAAACGACTAGGGGAACGCAGTATTTT.

This clonotype was detected a few times. The chain combines TRBV18 with TRBJ2-1; D unresolved. Trimming took off 3 bases at V and 5 bases at J, with 11 bases between the two ends. Germline-derived CDR1 and CDR2 are KGHSH and LQKENI. This CDR3 is 14 amino acids long. The CDR3 sequence: CASSPRPTDNEQFF. The CDR3 nucleotides read TGTGCCAGCTCACCTAGACCGACTGACAATGAGCAGTTCTTC.

This clonotype was picked up many times. This chain connects TRBV24-1 to TRBJ2-1, with 7 nucleotides matching TRBD1. Germline assignment: CDR1 KGHDR and CDR2 SFDVKD. The CDR3 sequence is 14 residues long. V was clipped by 8 bases and J by 3 bases; unmatched bases: 6. The CDR3 DNA reads as TGTGCCACCAAGGGGGACAGACGCTACAATGAGCAGTTCTTC. It encodes CATKGDRRYNEQFF.

The chain is built from TRBV3-1 and TRBJ2-3; weak D call: TRBD2 (6 bases). CDR1 and CDR2 from the germline V gene are LGHDT and YNNKEL (reference sequence). The CDR3 consists of 16 residues. V was shortened by 0 bases and J by 1 base, with 11 bases between the two germline ends. The CDR3 is CASSQDRRGRTDTQYF. CDR3 nucleotides: TGTGCCAGCAGCCAAGATAGGCGGGGCCGCACAGATACGCAGTATTTT.

The chain links TRBV20-1 to TRBJ1-2; 7 nucleotides agree with TRBD1. The CDR3 has 13 amino acids. Germline V gives CDR1 DFQATT, CDR2 SNEGSKA (reference sequence). CDR3 sequence: CTQGGATNYGYTF. The CDR3, as DNA: TGCACTCAGGGGGGGGCGACTAACTATGGCTACACCTTC.

This clonotype was seen a handful of times. The genes are TRBV4-2 and TRBJ2-7, with D maybe TRBD2 (5 bases). CDR1 and CDR2 (germline): LGHNA, YNFKEQ. V lost 1 base and J lost 5, with 18 bases in between. The CDR3 contains 16 residues. CDR3 in amino acids: CASSQGSTRSADEQYF. As DNA, the CDR3 is TGTGCCAGCAGCCAAGGGAGTACCCGTAGCGCCGACGAGCAGTACTTC.

This clonotype has only a few counts. The CDR3 coding sequence is TGTGCCAGCAGCCAAGGGTGGGCCTACGAGCAGTACTTC. It specifies CASSQGWAYEQYF. The V and J genes are TRBV5-6 and TRBJ2-7, with no clear D. Germline CDR1 SGHDT, CDR2 YYEEEE. V lost 4 bases, J lost 2 bases, and 10 bases lay in between. There are 13 residues in the CDR3.

This clonotype was seen more than once but under ten times. V gene TRBV4-1 combines with J gene TRBJ2-3; D unclear. The V and J ends lost 2 bases and 1 base respectively, with 10 bases between them. Germline V gene sequence: CDR1 MGHRA, CDR2 YSYEKL. CDR3 length: 15 amino acids. The CDR3 loop reads CASSQPASRTDTQYF. The CDR3 DNA is TGCGCCAGCAGCCAACCAGCTTCTCGCACAGATACGCAGTATTTT.

CDR3 DNA: TGTGCCACCAGTGATCCCCGTGCGGGGATGTACAATGAGCAGTTCTTC. It yields the protein CATSDPRAGMYNEQFF. This chain links TRBV24-1 with TRBJ2-1; TRBD2 is a possible D gene (6 bases). Germline CDR1 and CDR2: KGHDR and SFDVKD. This CDR3 comprises 16 residues. V was pared by 3 bases and J by 4 bases, with 15 bases between.

This chain joins TRBV20-1 and TRBJ2-2, with 7 bases that match TRBD1. V shed 6 bases, J shed 1 base, and the junction held 5 bases outside the gene matches. CDR3 length equals 14 residues. Germline V lookup: CDR1 DFQATT, CDR2 SNEGSKA (reference sequence). This chain's CDR3 is CSATGTVNTGELFF. The CDR3 nucleotides are TGCAGTGCCACCGGGACAGTGAACACCGGGGAGCTGTTTTTT.

DNA for the CDR3: TGTGCCAGCTCACCAGGACTGATCAATCAGCCCCAGCATTTT. Translation gives CASSPGLINQPQHF. V usage is TRBV18 and J usage is TRBJ1-5; no firm D call. Germline V CDR1 and CDR2: KGHSH, LQKENI. V lost 2 bases and J 3 bases, leaving 8 bases between the germline ends. This CDR3 region has 14 residues.

This clonotype was counted between two and nine times. The chain employs TRBV16 and TRBJ2-4; 8 bases map to TRBD1. Unmatched junction bases numbered 11, after V lost 5 bases and J lost 5 bases. The CDR3 runs 16 residues. Germline V lookup: CDR1 KGHSY, CDR2 FQNENV. The CDR3 spells CASSAGPGGAENIQYF. The CDR3 region has the DNA TGTGCCAGCAGCGCGGGGCCAGGGGGCGCAGAAAACATTCAGTACTTC.

The chain is built from TRBV11-2 and TRBJ2-5; TRBD1 matches at 11 bases. This CDR3 spans 16 amino acids. V lost 2 bases, J lost 4 bases, and 6 bases stayed unmatched. The germline CDR1 and CDR2 sequences are SGHAT and FQNNGV. The CDR3 spells CASSLLGQGAGETQYF. The CDR3 DNA sequence: TGTGCCAGCAGCTTACTCGGACAGGGGGCCGGAGAGACCCAGTACTTC.

The rearrangement uses TRBV12-3 or TRBV12-4 and TRBJ2-7; weak D call: TRBD2 (6 bases). Trimming took 2 bases from V and 0 from J, leaving 14 bases between them. The CDR3 loop spans 16 amino acids. CDR3 residues: CASSLRRAGPSYEQYF. CDR3 coding DNA: TGTGCCAGCAGTTTAAGGAGGGCGGGACCCTCCTACGAGCAGTACTTC.

This clonotype was seen many times. This chain links TRBV20-1 with TRBJ2-7; no clear D gene. The V gene lost 3 bases and the J gene lost 3 bases, with 12 bases spanning the gap. Germline CDR1 DFQATT, CDR2 SNEGSKA (reference sequence). The CDR3 covers 13 residues. CDR3 protein: CSASRAVRYEQYF. CDR3 in DNA: TGCAGTGCTAGTAGGGCGGTCCGCTACGAGCAGTACTTC.

V and J are TRBV11-2 and TRBJ1-2; D uncertain. The ends were cut back, 2 bases at V and 6 bases at J, with 7 bases in the middle. Germline V gives CDR1 SGHAT, CDR2 FQNNGV. This CDR3 has 12 amino acids. DNA of the CDR3: TGTGCCAGCAGCTTAAGTAGGGATGGCTACACCTTC. Residues: CASSLSRDGYTF.

CDR3 nucleotides: TGCAGTGTCATAGACAGGGTCACTGAAGCTTTCTTT. This translates into CSVIDRVTEAFF. The chain combines TRBV20-1 with TRBJ1-1, with 7 bases aligning to TRBD1. The germline gives CDR1 DFQATT, CDR2 SNEGSKA (reference sequence). The ends lost 7 bases at V and 4 bases at J; junction bases unmatched: 6. The CDR3 has 12 residues.

The rearrangement joins TRBV28 to TRBJ2-1; perhaps TRBD2 as D (5 bases). Germline values: CDR1 MDHEN, CDR2 SYDVKM. With 11 bases removed from V and 3 bases from J, the gap between germline ends came to 14 bases. CDR3 length: 13 residues. This CDR3 is CASGRADYNEQFF. In DNA form, the CDR3 reads TGTGCCTCCGGGCGGGCTGACTACAATGAGCAGTTCTTC.

With respect to this clonotype: Germline and junction disagree at one end, which may indicate a read error. The rearrangement links TRBV10-3 to TRBJ2-1; TRBD2 might be the D (6 bases). This CDR3 comprises 14 residues. CDR1 ENHRY and CDR2 SYGVKD come from the germline V gene. CDR3 loop: CANPSGRDHNERFF. The CDR3 nucleotides are TGTGCCAACCCCTCAGGGCGGGATCACAATGAGCGGTTCTTC.